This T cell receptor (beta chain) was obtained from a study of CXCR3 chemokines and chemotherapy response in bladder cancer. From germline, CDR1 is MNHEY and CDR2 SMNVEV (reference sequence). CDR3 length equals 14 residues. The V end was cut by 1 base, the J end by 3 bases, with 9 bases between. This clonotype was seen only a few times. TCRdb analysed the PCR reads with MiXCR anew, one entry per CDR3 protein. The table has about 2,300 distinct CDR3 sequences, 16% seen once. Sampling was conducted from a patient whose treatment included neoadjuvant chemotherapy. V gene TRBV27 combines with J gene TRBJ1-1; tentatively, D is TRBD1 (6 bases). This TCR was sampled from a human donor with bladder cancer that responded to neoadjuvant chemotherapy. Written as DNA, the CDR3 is TGTGCCAGCAGTTTATGGGGGCAGGACACTGAAGCTTTCTTT. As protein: CASSLWGQDTEAFF.